A single sample gave rise to the 10 T cell receptor beta chains below, sequenced in a study of blood T cells in healthy people across ages (dated by TCRdb to the mid-2010s). Preparation of the library involved 5' RACE. Sequencer: Illumina HiSeq 2500. The second PCR ran for about 6 to 12 cycles and used a J-beta primer mix along with a sample-barcoded 5' primer. Using fastp trimming at Q25 and MiXCR clonotype assembly, TCRdb reanalyzed the public sequencing data and kept in-frame beta chains. Every entry covers one CDR3 protein and lists the most common genes and DNA from its rows. This sample holds roughly 1,300,000 distinct CDR3 sequences; 59% were observed only once. 5.5% to 8% of the sample comes from the top ten. The sample was blood. The receptors were sampled from a man aged 18-30 years in good health.

CDR3 in amino acids: CASRGDKNNEQFF. The CDR3 DNA is TGTGCCAGCAGGGGAGATAAGAACAATGAGCAGTTCTTC. This chain links TRBV7-9 with TRBJ2-1; D perhaps matches TRBD2 (5 bases). The CDR3 covers 13 residues. The germline V gene encodes CDR1 SEHNR and CDR2 FQNEAQ (reference sequence). The V gene lost 6 bases and the J gene lost 5 bases, with 11 bases spanning the gap.

This clonotype has a handful of counts. The rearrangement links TRBV12-3 or TRBV12-4 to TRBJ2-5; maybe TRBD2 (5 bases). The V gene lost 3 bases and the J gene lost 4 bases, with 9 bases spanning the gap. The CDR3 is 13 amino acids. The CDR3 region is CASSFIEGETQYF. CDR3 sequence (DNA): TGTGCCAGCAGTTTTATTGAGGGAGAGACCCAGTACTTC.

This clonotype appeared a few times. The chain joins TRBV7-9 to TRBJ1-2, with D possibly matching TRBD1 (6 bases). Germline V lookup: CDR1 SEHNR, CDR2 FQNEAQ (reference sequence). The CDR3 runs to 15 residues. Trimming shortened V by 6 bases and J by 2 bases, and 16 bases separated the two germline ends. The CDR3 DNA reads as TGTGCCAGCAGACGCGGCACAGGGTCAAACTATGGCTACACCTTC. As protein: CASRRGTGSNYGYTF.

The chain has TRBV4-1 and TRBJ2-3, with a possible D match to TRBD1 (5 bases). The CDR3 runs 16 residues. V was clipped by 1 base and J by 0 bases, with 11 bases between them. Per the germline V gene, CDR1 is MGHRA and CDR2 is YSYEKL. The CDR3 spells CASSQGGRPSTDTQYF. In DNA form, the CDR3 reads TGCGCCAGCAGCCAAGGGGGCAGACCTAGCACAGATACGCAGTATTTT.

V and J are TRBV6-1 and TRBJ2-7; TRBD2 aligns across 7 bases. CDR3 size: 15 residues. With V trimmed by 6 bases and J by 2 bases, 10 bases remained unmatched. The germline V gene has CDR1 MNHNS and CDR2 SASEGT. CDR3 loop: CASSPSGILTYEQYF. CDR3 nucleotides: TGTGCCAGCAGCCCGAGCGGGATCCTTACCTACGAGCAGTACTTC.

In its sample, this clonotype was seen once. J is TRBJ2-5 and V is TRBV9; 7 bases map to TRBD1. Germline lookup yields CDR1 SGDLS and CDR2 YYNGEE. J lost 11 bases, V lost 4 bases, and 17 bases had no gene match. This CDR3 has 15 amino acids. The DNA for the CDR3 is TGTGCCAGCAGCACGACGGGGACAGTACCCAATGAGCAGTACTTC. This codes for CASSTTGTVPNEQYF.

This sequence joins TRBV10-3 and TRBJ2-5, with TRBD1 identical over 9 bases. The CDR3 has 15 residues. With V trimmed by 10 bases and J by 4 bases, 13 bases remained unmatched. Germline V CDR1 and CDR2: ENHRY, SYGVKD. DNA of the CDR3: TGTGCCACCCAGGGACAGGGTTACGAGGGAGAGACCCAGTACTTC. This codes for CATQGQGYEGETQYF.

The chain links TRBV6-4 to TRBJ1-2; D not resolved. V lost 3 bases to trimming and J lost 2 bases, with 13 bases between them. Germline assignment: CDR1 MRHNA and CDR2 SNTAGT. The CDR3 is made up of 15 amino acids. The CDR3 spells CASSESGRPNYGYTF. CDR3 coding DNA: TGTGCCAGCAGTGAGAGTGGCAGACCAAACTATGGCTACACCTTC.

The chain couples TRBV2 to TRBJ2-4, with D possibly matching TRBD2 (5 bases). Trimming cost V 0 bases and J 7 bases, with 7 bases left between them. CDR1 is SNHLY, CDR2 FYNNEI, per germline. This CDR3 is built from 13 residues. The CDR3 DNA follows: TGTGCCAGCAGTGAAGCGCCGGGGAACATTCAGTACTTC. Protein product: CASSEAPGNIQYF.

The rearrangement links TRBV6-1 to TRBJ2-1; 13 bases are shared with TRBD2. CDR1 and CDR2 (germline): MNHNS, SASEGT. The junction had 12 bases not matched to a gene; V was cut back by 6 bases and J by 4 bases. The CDR3 contains 18 residues. The CDR3 coding sequence is TGTGCCAGCAGACGGACTAGCGGGAGCAGTCACGAGTACAATGAGCAGTTCTTC. Protein sequence: CASRRTSGSSHEYNEQFF.